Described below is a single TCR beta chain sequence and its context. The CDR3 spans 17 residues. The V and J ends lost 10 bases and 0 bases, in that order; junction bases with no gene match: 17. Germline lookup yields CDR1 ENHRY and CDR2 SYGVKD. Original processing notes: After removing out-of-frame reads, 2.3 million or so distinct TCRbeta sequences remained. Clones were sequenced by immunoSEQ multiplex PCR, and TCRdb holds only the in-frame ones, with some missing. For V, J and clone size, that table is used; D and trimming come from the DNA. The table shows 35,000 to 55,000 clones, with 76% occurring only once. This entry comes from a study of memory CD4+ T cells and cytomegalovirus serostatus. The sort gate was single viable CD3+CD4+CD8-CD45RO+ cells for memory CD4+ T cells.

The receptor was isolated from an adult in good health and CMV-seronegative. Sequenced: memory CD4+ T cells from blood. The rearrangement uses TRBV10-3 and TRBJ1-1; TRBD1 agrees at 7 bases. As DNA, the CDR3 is TGTGCCAGCCATCCGGGACAGACCGATATACTGAACACTGAAGCTTTCTTT. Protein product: CASHPGQTDILNTEAFF.